One and the same sample provided the 31 T cell receptor beta chains below, sequenced in a study of blood T cell repertoires in COVID-19. The protocol was immunoSEQ multiplex PCR, while the TCRdb copy is restricted to in-frame clones and leaves out a portion. The table has under 200,000 clones, over 80% seen once. Sequenced: peripheral blood. The receptor source for this set is a woman aged 40 to 49 with acute or convalescent COVID-19.

The V and J genes are TRBV10-1 and TRBJ2-7, with a possible D match to TRBD1 (6 bases). V was pared by 3 bases and J by 7 bases, with 19 bases between. The CDR3 is 15 residues long. Germline V gene sequence: CDR1 WNHNN, CDR2 SYGVQD (reference sequence). The CDR3 sequence is CASSDPGQGSGEQYF. The CDR3 DNA reads TGCGCCAGCAGTGACCCGGGACAAGGGAGTGGTGAGCAGTACTTC.

This clone was seen only once. The rearrangement links TRBV6-2 or TRBV6-3 to TRBJ1-1; no clear D. The CDR3 runs to 14 residues. The germline V gene has CDR1 MNHEY and CDR2 SVGEGT. With 6 bases removed from V and 3 bases from J, the gap between germline ends came to 14 bases. CDR3 residues: CASSMHSSDTEAFF. CDR3 nucleotides: TGTGCCAGCAGCATGCATAGTTCGGACACTGAAGCTTTCTTT.

The V gene is TRBV7-2, the J gene TRBJ2-1, with TRBD1 as a possible D gene (6 bases). The CDR3 sequence is 14 residues long. Germline CDR1 is SGHTA and CDR2 is FQGNSA. The germline V and J ends were trimmed by 2 bases and 4 bases, with 9 bases remaining between them. CDR3 coding DNA: TGTGCCAGCAGCTTAACGGGGACATACAATGAGCAGTTCTTC. Protein sequence: CASSLTGTYNEQFF. Full variable domain (missing parts from reference TRBV7-2 and TRBJ2-1): GAGVSQSPSNKVTEKGKDVELRCDPISGHTALYWYRQSLGQGLEFLIYFQGNSAPDKSGLPSDRFSAERTGGSVSTLTIQRTQQEDSAVYLCASSLTGTYNEQFFGPGTRLTVL.

This chain joins TRBV19 and TRBJ2-3; TRBD2 matches at 8 bases. The V segment lost 4 bases and the J segment 5 bases; nucleotides outside the gene matches: 8. The CDR3 is 15 residues long. CDR1 is LNHDA, CDR2 SQIVND, per germline (reference sequence). CDR3 sequence: CASSTYGREIDTQYF. Here the CDR3 DNA reads TGTGCCAGTAGTACCTACGGGAGGGAAATAGATACGCAGTATTTT.

The chain recombines TRBV9 with TRBJ2-5; possible D gene TRBD1, 6 bases. This CDR3 has 14 residues. V was trimmed by 4 bases and J by 5 bases, leaving 15 bases between them. CDR1 and CDR2 (germline): SGDLS, YYNGEE. The CDR3 sequence is CASSPTRGFETQYF. The CDR3, as DNA: TGTGCCAGCAGCCCGACCAGGGGTTTCGAGACCCAGTACTTC.

This rearrangement joins TRBV7-2 to TRBJ2-7, with D uncertain. The CDR3 is 13 residues long. Germline lookup yields CDR1 SGHTA and CDR2 FQGNSA. V gave up 5 bases and J gave up 1 base, with 9 bases separating them. The CDR3 region has the DNA TGTGCCAGCAGCCCAACGGTTTCCTACGAGCAGTACTTC. Protein sequence: CASSPTVSYEQYF.

V usage is TRBV15 and J usage is TRBJ1-1; 7 nucleotides agree with TRBD1. The germline V gene encodes CDR1 LNHNV and CDR2 YYDKDF (reference sequence). This CDR3 has 12 residues. Losses at the gene ends were 2 bases for V and 8 bases for J; bases not matched to a gene: 2. The DNA of the CDR3 is TGTGCCACCAGCAGACCGACAGGGGAAGCTTTCTTT. Protein product: CATSRPTGEAFF.

The chain carries TRBV5-1 and TRBJ1-6; D perhaps matches TRBD1 (5 bases). This CDR3 contains 15 residues. The V end was cut by 0 bases, the J end by 7 bases, with 11 bases between. Germline-derived CDR1 and CDR2 are SGHRS and YFSETQ. CDR3 loop: CASSLEGVANSPLHF. In DNA, the CDR3 is TGCGCCAGCAGCTTGGAAGGGGTGGCCAATTCACCCCTCCACTTT.

With respect to this clone: Other DNA sequences of this sample code for an identical CDR3. V is TRBV18 and J is TRBJ1-5, with D maybe TRBD1 (5 bases). V was cut by 2 bases and J by 6 bases, with 8 bases left in between. The CDR3 sequence is 13 residues long. From germline, CDR1 is KGHSH and CDR2 LQKENI. The CDR3 nucleotides read TGTGCCAGCTCACCAGCCGGGGGTCAGCCCCAGCATTTT. Amino acid sequence: CASSPAGGQPQHF.

The sample holds one count of this clone. This rearrangement joins TRBV5-1 to TRBJ1-1; D might be TRBD1 (6 bases). The CDR3 covers 15 residues. V shed 1 base and J shed 2 bases, with 12 bases lying between them. CDR1 and CDR2 (germline): SGHRS, YFSETQ. The CDR3 bases are TGCGCCAGCAGCTTGCTTCCAGGGGTTAACACTGAAGCTTTCTTT. The encoded protein is CASSLLPGVNTEAFF.

The V call is TRBV11-3, the J call TRBJ2-5, with D possibly being TRBD1 (6 bases). Germline loops: CDR1 SGHNT, CDR2 YENEEA. V lost 5 bases and J 3 bases, leaving 13 bases between the germline ends. There are 14 residues in the CDR3. DNA of the CDR3: TGTGCCAGCAGCCCAGGGGATGGGGAAGAGACCCAGTACTTC. This codes for CASSPGDGEETQYF.

Note on this clone: A junction boundary mismatches the germline segment, possibly from a read error. J is TRBJ2-1 and V is TRBV7-2; 10 nucleotides line up with TRBD2. The CDR3 length is 16 residues. Germline CDR1 reads SGHTA; CDR2 reads FQGNSA. DNA for the CDR3: TGTGCCAGCAGCCTACAAACGGGGCTAGCGGGGGACCGTCTCCTCTTC. Amino acid sequence: CASSLQTGLAGDRLLF.

CDR3 amino acids: CASSIGGFNQPQHF. The CDR3 bases are TGTGCCAGTAGTATCGGCGGCTTTAATCAGCCCCAGCATTTT. This chain uses TRBV19 with TRBJ1-5; D gene unclear. Germline-derived CDR1 and CDR2 are LNHDA and SQIVND (reference sequence). CDR3 length equals 14 residues. V was trimmed by 3 bases and J by 4 bases, leaving 10 bases between them. Combining the CDR3 with reference TRBV19 and TRBJ1-5 gives the whole variable domain DGGITQSPKYLFRKEGQNVTLSCEQNLNHDAMYWYRQDPGQGLRLIYYSQIVNDFQKGDIAEGYSVSREKKESFPLTVTSAQKNPTAFYLCASSIGGFNQPQHFGDGTRLSIL.

In this sample, this clone turned up once. This chain joins TRBV27 and TRBJ1-1, with 8 positions matching TRBD1. Losses at the gene ends were 4 bases for V and 1 base for J; bases not matched to a gene: 2. Looked up from germline, CDR1 is MNHEY and CDR2 is SMNVEV (reference sequence). The CDR3 is 14 amino acids. The CDR3: CASSSRGPNTEAFF. The CDR3 bases are TGTGCCAGCAGTTCCAGGGGGCCGAACACTGAAGCTTTCTTT.

There are a few counts of this clone. Here the CDR3 reads CASSGLGMGHFYEQYF. Here the CDR3 DNA reads TGTGCCAGCAGTGGTCTAGGGATGGGACACTTCTACGAGCAGTACTTC. This rearrangement joins TRBV27 to TRBJ2-7; possible D gene TRBD1, 6 bases. V gave up 5 bases and J gave up 3 bases, with 20 bases separating them. The V gene's germline CDR1 is MNHEY and CDR2 SMNVEV (reference sequence). The CDR3 consists of 16 residues.

The chain links TRBV14 to TRBJ1-1, with D unresolved. The V end was cut by 3 bases, the J end by 11 bases, with 16 bases between. The CDR3 contains 13 residues. The germline V gene has CDR1 SGHDN and CDR2 FVKESK. The CDR3 reads CASSHKTLLRAFF. CDR3 coding DNA: TGTGCCAGCAGCCACAAGACCCTCCTCAGGGCTTTCTTT.

V and J are TRBV19 and TRBJ1-6; unclear D gene. Germline loops: CDR1 LNHDA, CDR2 SQIVND (reference sequence). CDR3 length equals 13 residues. Trimming left V 5 bases short and J 6 bases short, with 8 bases between. The CDR3 nucleotides are TGTGCCAGTAGTTTAGGAGGTAATTCACCCCTCCACTTT. It specifies CASSLGGNSPLHF. Full variable domain (remainder filled in from reference TRBV19 and TRBJ1-6): DGGITQSPKYLFRKEGQNVTLSCEQNLNHDAMYWYRQDPGQGLRLIYYSQIVNDFQKGDIAEGYSVSREKKESFPLTVTSAQKNPTAFYLCASSLGGNSPLHFGNGTRLTVT.

This clone was seen only a few times. V usage is TRBV6-2 or TRBV6-3 and J usage is TRBJ2-2; the D gene is possibly TRBD1 (6 bases). CDR3 length: 16 amino acids. With 6 bases removed from V and 2 bases from J, the gap between germline ends came to 16 bases. Germline-derived CDR1 and CDR2 are MNHEY and SVGEGT. The CDR3 reads CASSQEGQRNTGELFF. In nucleotides, the CDR3 is TGTGCCAGCAGCCAAGAGGGACAAAGAAACACCGGGGAGCTGTTTTTT.

This sequence joins TRBV5-1 and TRBJ2-1, with TRBD2 matching over 9 bases. V lost 4 bases, J lost 8 bases, and 19 bases stayed unmatched. Germline CDR1 reads SGHRS; CDR2 reads YFSETQ. This CDR3 is 18 amino acids long. The DNA of the CDR3 is TGCGCCAGCAGCCCCCGGGGAGGCGGGAGGGGTCAAGTCGATGAGCAGTTCTTC. It yields the protein CASSPRGGGRGQVDEQFF.

By its share, this clone is medium-sized. The gene calls are TRBV27 and TRBJ2-7, with TRBD2 matching 16 bases. The CDR3 covers 16 residues. Germline assignment: CDR1 MNHEY and CDR2 SMNVEV (reference sequence). Unmatched junction bases numbered 8, after V lost 6 bases and J lost 6 bases. The CDR3 region has the DNA TGTGCCAGCAGCCACGGGACTAGCGGGAGGGCCAGCGAGCAGTACTTC. Its protein product is CASSHGTSGRASEQYF.

The chain couples TRBV3-1 (or the pseudogene TRBV3-2) to TRBJ2-5; 9 nucleotides match TRBD1. This CDR3 is built from 15 residues. The ends lost 3 bases at V and 3 bases at J; junction bases unmatched: 5. The germline CDR1 and CDR2 sequences are LGHDT and YNNKEL (reference sequence). In DNA form, the CDR3 reads TGTGCCAGCAGCCACCCCGGGACAGGGAAAGAGACCCAGTACTTC. Translating it yields CASSHPGTGKETQYF.

This chain links TRBV4-2 with TRBJ2-3, with D possibly TRBD2 on 5 matching bases. This CDR3 spans 16 amino acids. The ends were cut back, 4 bases at V and 6 bases at J, with 20 bases in the middle. CDR1 and CDR2 from the germline V gene are LGHNA and YNFKEQ. The CDR3 DNA sequence: TGTGCCAGCAGCCGCAGCGGAGGAGCATTCTCGGATACGCAGTATTTT. It yields the protein CASSRSGGAFSDTQYF.

In its sample, this clone was seen a few times. CDR3 residues: CASCREYTEAFF. The DNA of the CDR3 is TGTGCCAGCTGCCGGGAGTACACTGAAGCTTTCTTT. The chain uses TRBV6-5 and TRBJ1-1; D unclear. The CDR3 sequence is 12 residues long. V lost 8 bases, J lost 3 bases, and 10 bases lay in between. Germline CDR1 reads MNHEY; CDR2 reads SVGAGI.

The rearrangement uses TRBV28 and TRBJ2-3; 10 nucleotides agree with TRBD2. With 6 bases clipped from V and 8 bases from J, the junction kept 14 bases outside the gene matches. CDR1 and CDR2 (germline): MDHEN, SYDVKM. The CDR3 runs 16 residues. CDR3 sequence reads: CASSPPLAGVRGTQYF. The CDR3 DNA reads TGTGCCAGCAGCCCTCCCCTAGCGGGGGTTAGGGGTACGCAGTATTTT.

The rearrangement links TRBV19 to TRBJ2-3, with 13 bases matching TRBD2. With 2 bases clipped from V and 1 base from J, the junction kept 3 bases outside the gene matches. Germline values: CDR1 LNHDA, CDR2 SQIVND (reference sequence). The CDR3 runs 17 residues. The CDR3 nucleotides read TGTGCCAGTAGTATAAGTGGACTAGCGGGAGGCACAGATACGCAGTATTTT. Its translation: CASSISGLAGGTDTQYF.

The rearrangement links TRBV4-1 to TRBJ2-7, with D unclear. The CDR3 sequence is 13 residues long. Trimming cost V 1 base and J 3 bases, with 7 bases left between them. CDR1 and CDR2 from the germline V gene are MGHRA and YSYEKL. DNA of the CDR3: TGCGCCAGCAGCCAAGCAGAATACTACGAGCAGTACTTC. The encoded protein is CASSQAEYYEQYF.

The chain is built from TRBV10-1 and TRBJ2-5; perhaps TRBD2 as D (6 bases). Between the trimmed V and J ends, which lost 7 bases and 1 base, there was a span of 10 bases. The CDR3 length is 13 residues. In germline, CDR1 is WNHNN, CDR2 SYGVQD (reference sequence). CDR3 protein: CASNGSPQETQYF. In DNA form, the CDR3 reads TGCGCCAGCAACGGGAGCCCCCAAGAGACCCAGTACTTC.

The genes are TRBV15 and TRBJ1-6, with 9 bases lining up with TRBD1. V was clipped by 5 bases and J by 9 bases; unmatched bases: 8. CDR3 length: 15 amino acids. Germline lookup yields CDR1 LNHNV and CDR2 YYDKDF (reference sequence). The CDR3 sequence is CATSYVPGQGSPLHF. The DNA for the CDR3 is TGTGCCACCAGCTACGTCCCGGGACAGGGTTCACCCCTCCACTTT.

The genes are TRBV7-9 and TRBJ2-4, with D tentatively TRBD2 (7 bases). Deletions cut 4 bases from V and 5 bases from J, with 21 bases between. CDR1 is SEHNR, CDR2 FQNEAQ, per germline (reference sequence). The CDR3 sequence is 17 residues long. In DNA, the CDR3 is TGTGCCAGCAGCTCAACTATACAAGGGGGAGGGGAAAACATTCAGTACTTC. Its translation is CASSSTIQGGGENIQYF.

This clone was observed once. The V gene is TRBV27, the J gene TRBJ1-4; TRBD1 aligns across 7 bases. Germline V gene sequence: CDR1 MNHEY, CDR2 SMNVEV (reference sequence). The CDR3 totals 16 residues. V trimming: 4 bases; J trimming: 5 bases; junction bases outside the gene matches: 10. DNA of the CDR3: TGTGCCAGCAGTTCAAATCCAGGGACAGAGAATGAAAAACTGTTTTTT. Translated: CASSSNPGTENEKLFF.

This sequence joins TRBV7-2 and TRBJ2-1; D perhaps matches TRBD1 (6 bases). CDR3 size: 14 residues. Trimming cost V 5 bases and J 8 bases, with 16 bases left between them. Per germline, CDR1 SGHTA and CDR2 FQGNSA. The CDR3 nucleotides read TGTGCCAGCAGCCCCCAGGACAGACGGGATGAGCAGTTCTTC. Its protein is CASSPQDRRDEQFF.